This passage covers 9 T cell receptor beta chains from one sample sequenced in a study of T cells in tumors after PD-1 blockade. Generated by immunoSEQ multiplex PCR, the TCRdb table keeps only in-frame clones and is missing some. In the table there are about 47,000 clones, 65% to 85% of which are singletons. Here the sequenced sample was PBMCs, taken before anti-PD-1 therapy. The receptors stem from a human donor with advanced basal cell or squamous cell carcinoma (not recorded which).

In its sample, this clone was seen a few times. V usage is TRBV6-5 and J usage is TRBJ1-2; TRBD1 might be the D (6 bases). V dropped 5 bases and J dropped 7 bases, with 14 bases sitting between them. The germline V gene encodes CDR1 MNHEY and CDR2 SVGAGI. The CDR3 spans 13 residues. CDR3 protein: CASSTYRVLGYTF. The CDR3 DNA is TGTGCCAGCAGTACTTACAGGGTTCTTGGCTACACCTTC.

The rearrangement links TRBV25-1 to TRBJ2-1; no clear D gene. V was shortened by 8 bases and J by 4 bases, with 18 bases between the two germline ends. Per the germline V gene, CDR1 is MGHDK and CDR2 is SYGVNS. This CDR3 has 15 amino acids. This CDR3 reads CASPFSRPAYNEQFF. The CDR3 nucleotides read TGTGCCAGCCCTTTTAGTCGACCCGCATACAATGAGCAGTTCTTC. Looking up the rest from reference TRBV25-1 and TRBJ2-1 gives the full variable domain: EADIYQTPRYLVIGTGKKITLECSQTMGHDKMYWYQQDPGMELHLIHYSYGVNSTEKGDLSSESTVSRIRTEHFPLTLESARPSHTSQYLCASPFSRPAYNEQFFGPGTRLTVL.

The chain joins TRBV4-2 to TRBJ2-1; D may be TRBD2 (6 bases). Germline V lookup: CDR1 LGHNA, CDR2 YNFKEQ. The V end lost 1 base, the J end lost 5 bases, and 21 bases lay between the germline ends. This CDR3 has 18 amino acids. The CDR3 bases are TGTGCCAGCAGCCAAGCCCGTCCGGCTAGCGTAGTCGACAATGAGCAGTTCTTC. Translated, it gives CASSQARPASVVDNEQFF.

V gene TRBV5-8 combines with J gene TRBJ2-3; 9 bases match TRBD2. Trimming cost V 0 bases and J 8 bases; bases outside gene matches: 10. CDR3 length: 16 amino acids. Germline lookup yields CDR1 SGHTS and CDR2 YDEGEE. The CDR3 DNA is TGTGCCAGCAGCTTGGCTCTAGCGGGACCCACTGGTACGCAGTATTTT. Translating it yields CASSLALAGPTGTQYF.

In its sample, this clone was seen a few times. Other DNA sequences in this specimen translate into the identical CDR3. The V call is TRBV7-3, the J call TRBJ2-3; weak D call: TRBD2 (6 bases). The CDR3 sequence is 14 residues long. Germline CDR1 reads SGHTA; CDR2 reads FQGTGA. Deletions cut 4 bases from V and 0 bases from J, with 8 bases between. CDR3 in DNA: TGTGCCAGCAGCTCGGGACTGAGCACAGATACGCAGTATTTT. This sequence encodes CASSSGLSTDTQYF.

The J gene is TRBJ2-7, the V gene TRBV28, with D possibly matching TRBD2 (6 bases). V gave up 5 bases and J gave up 2 bases, with 19 bases separating them. This CDR3 has 16 residues. The germline gives CDR1 MDHEN, CDR2 SYDVKM. The CDR3 DNA reads as TGTGCCAGCAGTACACCGATGGACTACCGAACCTACGAGCAGTACTTC. It encodes CASSTPMDYRTYEQYF. Full variable domain (remainder filled in from reference TRBV28 and TRBJ2-7): DVKVTQSSRYLVKRTGEKVFLECVQDMDHENMFWYRQDPGLGLRLIYFSYDVKMKEKGDIPEGYSVSREKKERFSLILESASTNQTSMYLCASSTPMDYRTYEQYFGPGTRLTVT.

The chain joins TRBV28 to TRBJ2-7; tentative D call: TRBD2 (7 bases). The CDR3 is made up of 16 amino acids. The germline CDR1 and CDR2 sequences are MDHEN and SYDVKM. V gave up 5 bases and J gave up 1 base, with 18 bases separating them. The DNA of the CDR3 is TGTGCCAGCAGTGGCCAGCGGGGACACCGATCCTACGAGCAGTACTTC. Translating gives CASSGQRGHRSYEQYF.

The CDR3 sequence: CASSLGHPGTEAFF. DNA for the CDR3: TGTGCCAGCAGTTTGGGACACCCGGGGACTGAAGCTTTCTTT. The chain carries TRBV28 and TRBJ1-1, with D perhaps matching TRBD1 (6 bases). Trimming took off 3 bases at V and 5 bases at J, with 13 bases between the two ends. Germline loops: CDR1 MDHEN, CDR2 SYDVKM. CDR3 length: 14 residues.

The V call is TRBV5-1, the J call TRBJ2-6; D gene unclear. V was shortened by 2 bases and J by 5 bases, with 14 bases between the two germline ends. CDR3 length: 16 amino acids. Germline loops: CDR1 SGHRS, CDR2 YFSETQ. CDR3: CASSLQTGSRANVLTF. In DNA form, the CDR3 reads TGCGCCAGCAGCTTACAGACGGGCTCCCGGGCCAACGTCCTGACTTTC.